A selection of T cell receptor beta chains follows, all from one sample in a study of T-cell reconstitution after alpha-beta-depleted transplantation in children. One entry per CDR3 protein, called by TCRdb with MiXCR from the PCR reads. The sample has 70,000 to 100,000 distinct CDR3 sequences, more than 10% seen once. Sequenced material: PBMCs from the stem cell graft donor, taken from the stem cell graft. These receptor sequences come from a human donor who donated a stem cell graft to a child with inherited bone marrow failure. Each CDR3 is given with its conserved first and last residue. D genes are given only for firm matches. Size values are once, few and many counts, or a class for expanded clones, and some rows have none.

v_call	d_call	j_call	clone_size	cdr3_aa	cdr3_nt
TRBV5-1	NA	TRBJ2-7	many	CASSFGFGEQYF	TGCGCCAGCAGCTTCGGTTTTGGCGAGCAGTACTTC
TRBV29-1	TRBD1	TRBJ1-1	NA	CSGVGQGISTEAFF	TGCAGCGGGGTGGGACAGGGGATCAGCACTGAAGCTTTCTTT
TRBV5-1	NA	TRBJ2-2	many	CASGIGPNTGELFF	TGCGCCAGCGGTATAGGGCCGAACACCGGGGAGCTGTTTTTT
TRBV24-1	TRBD2	TRBJ2-3	many	CATSDAGTSGRAADTQYF	TGTGCCACCAGTGACGCCGGGACTAGCGGGAGGGCCGCAGATACGCAGTATTTT
TRBV6-5	NA	TRBJ2-2	many	CASSYGGELFF	TGTGCCAGCAGTTACGGGGGGGAGCTGTTTTTT
TRBV5-1	TRBD2	TRBJ2-7	many	CASSDSASGGIYDQYF	TGCGCCAGCAGCGACTCGGCTAGCGGGGGCATCTACGATCAGTACTTC
TRBV12-3/TRBV12-4	NA	TRBJ1-5	many	CASSFRRGNQPQHF	TGTGCCAGCAGCTTTAGGCGGGGCAATCAGCCCCAGCATTTT
TRBV5-1	NA	TRBJ2-1	many	CASGTTGPYNEQFF	TGCGCCAGCGGAACTACGGGGCCCTACAATGAGCAGTTCTTC
TRBV7-2	TRBD1	TRBJ1-6	NA	CASSIDRGGSPLHF	TGTGCCAGCAGCATTGACAGGGGGGGATCACCCCTCCACTTT
TRBV6-5	TRBD1	TRBJ1-4	many	CASSLGDRGNEKLFF	TGTGCCAGCAGCCTAGGGGACAGGGGGAATGAAAAACTGTTTTTT
TRBV20-1	NA	TRBJ2-3	many	CSARGGQVTDTQYF	TGCAGTGCTAGAGGGGGTCAGGTCACAGATACGCAGTATTTT
TRBV7-9	NA	TRBJ2-2	many	CASSFPGATGELFF	TGTGCCAGCAGCTTTCCTGGGGCCACCGGGGAGCTGTTTTTT
TRBV7-9	TRBD1	TRBJ2-5	many	CASSSGQEETQYF	TGTGCCAGCAGCTCCGGACAGGAAGAGACCCAGTACTTC
TRBV5-1	TRBD1	TRBJ2-5	many	CASSFSDRAWETQYF	TGCGCCAGCAGCTTCTCGGACAGGGCGTGGGAGACCCAGTACTTC
TRBV6-6	NA	TRBJ1-1	many	CASSYDGEEAFF	TGTGCCAGCAGTTACGATGGGGAGGAAGCTTTCTTT
TRBV9	TRBD1	TRBJ1-5	many	CASSAGGLGNQPQHF	TGTGCCAGCAGCGCAGGGGGTCTCGGCAATCAGCCCCAGCATTTT
TRBV5-1	NA	TRBJ2-1	many	CASSLAVSGREQFF	TGCGCCAGCAGCTTGGCGGTTAGCGGCCGTGAGCAGTTCTTC
TRBV5-4	TRBD1	TRBJ2-3	NA	CASSLSGTGDTDMQYF	TGTGCCAGCAGCTTGTCAGGGACAGGAGACACAGATATGCAGTATTTT
TRBV9	NA	TRBJ1-2	many	CASSVEGDGVAGYTF	TGTGCCAGCAGCGTAGAGGGGGACGGAGTTGCTGGCTACACCTTC
TRBV11-1	NA	TRBJ1-1	NA	CASSLGRGLTRAEAFF	TGTGCCAGCAGCTTGGGACGGGGATTGACACGGGCTGAAGCTTTCTTT
TRBV7-9	NA	TRBJ2-1	many	CASSPAFRAGLYNEQFF	TGTGCCAGCAGCCCAGCTTTTAGAGCAGGGTTATACAATGAGCAGTTCTTC
TRBV20-1	NA	TRBJ2-1	many	CSARDLNSYNEQFF	TGCAGTGCTAGAGATCTTAACAGCTACAATGAGCAGTTCTTC
TRBV5-1	TRBD1	TRBJ2-2	many	CASSLEPGGNTGELFF	TGCGCCAGCAGCTTGGAGCCAGGGGGGAACACCGGGGAGCTGTTTTTT
TRBV5-1	TRBD2	TRBJ2-2	NA	CASSSGLAGALGAGELFF	TGCGCCAGCAGCTCCGGACTAGCGGGAGCGTTAGGAGCGGGGGAGCTGTTTTTT
TRBV20-1	NA	TRBJ1-2	many	CSASQGGGGGYTF	TGCAGTGCTTCACAGGGAGGAGGCGGGGGCTACACCTTC
TRBV7-2	TRBD1	TRBJ2-7	many	CASSPRDRGDIYEQYF	TGTGCCAGCAGCCCCCGAGACAGGGGTGATATTTACGAGCAGTACTTC
TRBV12-3/TRBV12-4	TRBD2	TRBJ2-5	NA	CASSFSSGGETQYF	TGTGCCAGCAGTTTTTCTAGCGGGGGGGAGACCCAGTACTTC
TRBV11-1	TRBD1	TRBJ1-2	few	CASSLLRTGTSYGYTF	TGTGCCAGCAGCTTACTTCGGACAGGGACAAGCTATGGCTACACCTTC
TRBV29-1	NA	TRBJ2-4	NA	CSVGSAGDANIQYF	TGCAGCGTTGGGTCGGCAGGGGACGCAAACATTCAGTACTTC
TRBV29-1	NA	TRBJ2-1	NA	CSVSGSSSYNEQFF	TGCAGCGTCAGCGGGTCAAGCTCCTACAATGAGCAGTTCTTC
TRBV3-1	TRBD1	TRBJ1-4	many	CASSSIRTGYEKLFF	TGTGCCAGCAGCAGCATTAGGACAGGGTATGAAAAACTGTTTTTT
TRBV20-1	NA	TRBJ1-1	many	CSASSRNLNTEAFF	TGCAGTGCTAGTTCCCGGAATTTGAACACTGAAGCTTTCTTT
TRBV19	NA	TRBJ2-1	many	CASSPTEDHEQFF	TGTGCCAGTAGTCCTACAGAAGATCATGAGCAGTTCTTC
TRBV29-1	TRBD1	TRBJ2-1	few	CSVQARDSPYNEQFF	TGCAGCGTCCAAGCCAGGGACAGTCCATACAATGAGCAGTTCTTC
TRBV5-5	NA	TRBJ1-5	many	CASSLVQGDQPQHF	TGTGCCAGCAGTTTGGTACAGGGCGATCAGCCCCAGCATTTT
TRBV5-4	NA	TRBJ1-1	many	CASSLALAGNLNTEAFF	TGTGCCAGCAGCTTGGCTCTCGCAGGGAATCTGAACACTGAAGCTTTCTTT
TRBV7-9	TRBD1	TRBJ2-3	many	CASSFQGVDTQYF	TGTGCCAGCAGCTTTCAGGGGGTAGATACGCAGTATTTT
TRBV30	TRBD1	TRBJ2-1	many	CAWSWGQGSDEQFF	TGTGCCTGGAGTTGGGGACAGGGGAGCGATGAGCAGTTCTTC